What follows are 18 T cell receptor beta chains derived from one specimen sequenced in a study of cytomegalovirus exposure and HLA in healthy donors. PCR employed 60 Vbeta and 13 Jbeta primers. Only in-frame clones appear in the TCRdb table, and some are missing; sequencing was by immunoSEQ multiplex PCR. The table has under 150,000 clones, approximately 70% seen once. Sequencing was done on a sample of PBMCs. Every receptor here comes from a woman between 40 and 55 years old in good health and CMV-seronegative.

The J gene is TRBJ2-1, the V gene TRBV5-4; 7 bases align to TRBD1. Germline V lookup: CDR1 SGHNT, CDR2 YYREEE (reference sequence). This CDR3 has 17 amino acids. V lost 4 bases to trimming and J lost 1 base; unmatched junction nucleotides: 11. The CDR3 protein is CASSRISGGGSYNEQFF. The DNA for the CDR3 is TGTGCCAGCAGCCGAATCTCAGGGGGTGGTTCCTACAATGAGCAGTTCTTC.

The J gene is TRBJ2-3, the V gene TRBV11-3; D is perhaps TRBD2 (6 bases). The germline V gene has CDR1 SGHNT and CDR2 YENEEA. The CDR3 is made up of 13 amino acids. The V end lost 5 bases, the J end lost 6 bases, and 12 bases lay between the germline ends. CDR3 region: CASSRTGGDTQYF. The CDR3 DNA is TGTGCCAGCAGCCGGACTGGGGGGGATACGCAGTATTTT.

This clone showed up just once. V is TRBV14 and J is TRBJ2-5; unclear D gene. CDR1 is SGHDN and CDR2 is FVKESK in the germline V gene. The CDR3 is 14 amino acids. Trimming took 1 base from V and 1 from J, leaving 7 bases between them. The CDR3 is CASSQVYSQETQYF. DNA for the CDR3: TGTGCCAGCAGCCAAGTTTACAGCCAAGAGACCCAGTACTTC. The full variable domain, in which reference TRBV14 and TRBJ2-5 provide the parts outside the CDR3, is EAGVTQFPSHSVIEKGQTVTLRCDPISGHDNLYWYRRVMGKEIKFLLHFVKESKQDESGMPNNRFLAERTGGTYSTLKVQPAELEDSGVYFCASSQVYSQETQYFGPGTRLLVL.

J is TRBJ2-1 and V is TRBV27, with D unresolved. In germline, CDR1 is MNHEY, CDR2 SMNVEV (reference sequence). This CDR3 has 13 residues. Trimming left V 1 base short and J 6 bases short, with 7 bases between. The CDR3 sequence: CASSLLMANEQFF. In DNA form, the CDR3 reads TGTGCCAGCAGTTTATTGATGGCCAATGAGCAGTTCTTC.

The gene calls are TRBV12-5 and TRBJ2-5; D gene uncertain. The CDR3 is 14 amino acids. Germline V gene lookup returns CDR1 LGHNT and CDR2 FRNRAP. V lost 7 bases, J lost 2 bases, and 14 bases lay in between. The chain's CDR3 is CASAPRPRQETQYF. For the CDR3, the DNA is TGTGCTAGTGCCCCCCGCCCCAGGCAAGAGACCCAGTACTTC.

The rearrangement links TRBV7-2 to TRBJ2-5; no reliable D call. V was cut by 3 bases and J by 7 bases, with 15 bases left in between. CDR3 length equals 14 residues. In germline, CDR1 is SGHTA, CDR2 FQGNSA. The CDR3 nucleotides read TGTGCCAGCAGCTTTCGGCAGGCCCTGGGGACCCAGTACTTC. This encodes CASSFRQALGTQYF.

V gene TRBV6-5 combines with J gene TRBJ1-2; D might be TRBD1 (5 bases). CDR1 is MNHEY, CDR2 SVGAGI, per germline. This CDR3 region has 14 residues. Trimming removed 6 bases at V and 2 bases at J, with 13 bases between. This CDR3 reads CASSPTELNYGYTF. CDR3 nucleotides: TGTGCCAGCAGCCCGACAGAACTCAACTATGGCTACACCTTC.

This chain connects TRBV5-1 to TRBJ2-5; TRBD1 matches at 9 bases. V was pared by 7 bases and J by 1 base, with 5 bases of the junction left unmatched. This CDR3 has 14 residues. Germline CDR1 is SGHRS and CDR2 is YFSETQ. CDR3 loop: CASGTGGVQETQYF. The CDR3 nucleotides are TGCGCCAGCGGTACAGGGGGCGTCCAAGAGACCCAGTACTTC.

This chain joins TRBV5-4 and TRBJ2-3, with 8 nucleotides matching TRBD2. Germline CDR1 reads SGHNT; CDR2 reads YYREEE (reference sequence). J lost 2 bases, V lost 0 bases, and 5 bases had no gene match. This CDR3 has 16 residues. CDR3 in DNA: TGTGCCAGCAGCTTGGTTGCGGGGGGTTTCACAGATACGCAGTATTTT. Translating it yields CASSLVAGGFTDTQYF.

The V call is TRBV9, the J call TRBJ2-2; 11 nucleotides match TRBD2. V shed 4 bases, J shed 4 bases, and the junction held 9 bases outside the gene matches. The CDR3 is 17 amino acids. Per germline, CDR1 SGDLS and CDR2 YYNGEE. The CDR3 DNA reads as TGTGCCAGCAGCCCACCGGGACTAGCGGCGACCACCGGGGAGCTGTTTTTT. Translating gives CASSPPGLAATTGELFF.

This clone appeared once. The V gene is TRBV4-1, the J gene TRBJ1-1; D not resolved. V was trimmed by 1 base and J by 1 base, leaving 22 bases between them. CDR3 size: 19 residues. The germline V gene has CDR1 MGHRA and CDR2 YSYEKL. As DNA, the CDR3 is TGCGCCAGCAGCCAAGGTCTAAGACAACGACTAATACCGAACACTGAAGCTTTCTTT. It specifies CASSQGLRQRLIPNTEAFF.

This rearrangement joins TRBV27 to TRBJ1-2, with D maybe TRBD1 (5 bases). The CDR3 extends over 13 amino acids. Looked up from germline, CDR1 is MNHEY and CDR2 is SMNVEV (reference sequence). V shed 6 bases and J shed 3 bases, with 11 bases lying between them. CDR3 amino acids: CASRGDRDYGYTF. The DNA for the CDR3 is TGTGCCAGCAGAGGAGACAGAGACTATGGCTACACCTTC.

The CDR3 DNA is TGTGCCAGCAGCTTGCATCGAGTCGGGACAGGGGGCGGTACCGGGGAGCTGTTTTTT. The encoded protein is CASSLHRVGTGGGTGELFF. The chain recombines TRBV7-2 with TRBJ2-2; 12 positions agree with TRBD1. CDR3 length: 19 amino acids. The V gene end was trimmed by 3 bases and the J gene end by 5 bases; junction bases not matched to a gene: 13. From germline, CDR1 is SGHTA and CDR2 FQGNSA. The whole variable domain, filled in from reference TRBV7-2 and TRBJ2-2, reads GAGVSQSPSNKVTEKGKDVELRCDPISGHTALYWYRQSLGQGLEFLIYFQGNSAPDKSGLPSDRFSAERTGGSVSTLTIQRTQQEDSAVYLCASSLHRVGTGGGTGELFFGEGSRLTVL.

This chain links TRBV19 with TRBJ1-1; D gene ambiguous. CDR1 and CDR2 (germline): LNHDA, SQIVND (reference sequence). The V end lost 7 bases, the J end lost 0 bases, and 12 bases lay between the germline ends. This CDR3 spans 14 amino acids. The CDR3 region is CASTIYEMNTEAFF. In DNA form, the CDR3 reads TGTGCCAGTACGATATACGAGATGAACACTGAAGCTTTCTTT.

This chain connects TRBV27 to TRBJ2-5, with 7 bases identical to TRBD1. The last part of the DNA fits TRBJ2-7 better; the J call may be wrong. The CDR3 is 15 residues long. CDR1 is MNHEY and CDR2 is SMNVEV in the germline V gene (reference sequence). This CDR3 is CASSRRQGFSYEQYF. CDR3 coding DNA: TGTGCCAGCAGTCGAAGACAGGGCTTCTCCTACGAGCAGTACTTC.

The gene calls are TRBV5-1 and TRBJ2-1; no clear D. The CDR3 totals 12 residues. The germline CDR1 and CDR2 sequences are SGHRS and YFSETQ. V was clipped by 0 bases and J by 9 bases, with 7 bases between them. This CDR3 reads CASSLDGGEQFF. The CDR3 DNA follows: TGCGCCAGCAGCTTGGATGGCGGTGAGCAGTTCTTC. Together with reference TRBV5-1 and TRBJ2-1, the CDR3 gives the full variable domain: KAGVTQTPRYLIKTRGQQVTLSCSPISGHRSVSWYQQTPGQGLQFLFEYFSETQRNKGNFPGRFSGRQFSNSRSEMNVSTLELGDSALYLCASSLDGGEQFFGPGTRLTVL.

The CDR3 DNA reads as TGCGCCAGCAGCTTGTCCTCGACAGGGGGCTACGAGCAGTACTTC. It codes for CASSLSSTGGYEQYF. The V gene is TRBV5-1, the J gene TRBJ2-7; 9 bases match TRBD1. The ends lost 1 base at V and 3 bases at J; junction bases unmatched: 5. Germline CDR1 and CDR2: SGHRS and YFSETQ. The CDR3 is 15 residues long.

V usage is TRBV6-4 and J usage is TRBJ1-1; a weak D match, TRBD1 (6 bases). CDR1 is MRHNA and CDR2 is SNTAGT in the germline V gene. V dropped 6 bases and J dropped 4 bases, with 12 bases sitting between them. This CDR3 contains 13 residues. CDR3 sequence reads: CASSAFRGTEAFF. CDR3 in DNA: TGTGCCAGCAGCGCATTCAGGGGCACTGAAGCTTTCTTT.